These T cell receptor beta chains were read from a single sample in a study of blood T cells in healthy people across ages. TCRdb re-called the 5' RACE reads through MiXCR, storing one row per CDR3 protein. Of hundreds of thousands of distinct CDR3 sequences listed, under 40% are singletons. Input material: blood. These receptors came from a man younger than 30 in good health. Both conserved end residues are part of each CDR3. A clone size is listed for some rows: how often the clone was seen (once, few, many), or a class if it is expanded.

v_call: TRBV6-6
clone_size: .
cdr3_aa: CASRPVPENTEAFF

v_call: TRBV7-2
clone_size: few
cdr3_aa: CASSYGLVNEQFF

v_call: TRBV7-2
clone_size: few
cdr3_aa: CASSLAGGRSTDTQYF

v_call: TRBV7-2
clone_size: .
cdr3_aa: CASSLVSMGLSYNEQFF

v_call: TRBV14
clone_size: .
cdr3_aa: CASSQGQGVGETQYF

v_call: TRBV4-1
clone_size: once
cdr3_aa: CASSQGQWNTEAFF

v_call: TRBV18
clone_size: many
cdr3_aa: CASSPIERTSLLVNEQFF

v_call: TRBV20-1
clone_size: .
cdr3_aa: CSARGAGTMEYF

v_call: TRBV12-3/TRBV12-4
clone_size: few
cdr3_aa: CASSEGPQGNEQYF

v_call: TRBV21-1
clone_size: .
cdr3_aa: CASRGVNQVYNEQFF

v_call: TRBV5-5
clone_size: .
cdr3_aa: CASSVTDDATNEKLFF

v_call: TRBV6-1
clone_size: few
cdr3_aa: CASSDDPTDTQYF

v_call: TRBV24-1
clone_size: .
cdr3_aa: CATSDSGTAFNQPQHF

v_call: TRBV5-8
clone_size: few
cdr3_aa: CASSFRGYGYEQYF

v_call: TRBV6-6
clone_size: .
cdr3_aa: CASSYSQVHLMNTEAFF

v_call: TRBV5-1
clone_size: .
cdr3_aa: CASSADSGQSVEAFF

v_call: TRBV3-1
clone_size: .
cdr3_aa: CASRNDRVAGYTF